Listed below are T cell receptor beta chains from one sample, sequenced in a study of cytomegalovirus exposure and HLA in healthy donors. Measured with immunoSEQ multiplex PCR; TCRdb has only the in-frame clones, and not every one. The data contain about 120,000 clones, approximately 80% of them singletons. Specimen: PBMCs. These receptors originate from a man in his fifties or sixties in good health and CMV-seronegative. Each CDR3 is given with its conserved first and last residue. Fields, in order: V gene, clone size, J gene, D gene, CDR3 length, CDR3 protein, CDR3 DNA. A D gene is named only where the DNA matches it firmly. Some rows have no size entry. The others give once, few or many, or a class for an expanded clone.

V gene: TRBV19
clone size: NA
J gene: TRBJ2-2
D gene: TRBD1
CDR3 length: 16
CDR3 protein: CASRAGQGVNAGELFF
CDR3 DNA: TGTGCCAGTAGGGCCGGACAGGGGGTAAATGCCGGGGAGCTGTTTTTT

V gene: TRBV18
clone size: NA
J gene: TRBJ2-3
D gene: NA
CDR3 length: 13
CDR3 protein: CASSDYSTDTQYF
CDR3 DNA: TGTGCCAGCTCAGACTATAGCACAGATACGCAGTATTTT

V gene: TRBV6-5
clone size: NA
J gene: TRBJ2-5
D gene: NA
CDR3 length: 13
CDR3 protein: CASSGQSRGTQYF
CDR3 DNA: TGTGCCAGCAGCGGACAGAGTCGGGGTACCCAGTACTTC

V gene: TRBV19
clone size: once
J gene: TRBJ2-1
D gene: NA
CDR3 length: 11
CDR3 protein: CASRGGVEQFF
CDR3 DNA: TGTGCCAGTCGAGGGGGGGTCGAGCAGTTCTTC

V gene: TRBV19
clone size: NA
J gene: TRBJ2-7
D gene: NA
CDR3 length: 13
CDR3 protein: CASSRGLSYEQYF
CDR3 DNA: TGTGCCAGTAGTAGGGGACTGTCCTACGAGCAGTACTTC

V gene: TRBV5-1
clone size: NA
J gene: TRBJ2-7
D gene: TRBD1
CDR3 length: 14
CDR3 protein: CASSSDRGSYEQYF
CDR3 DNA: TGCGCCAGCAGCTCGGACAGGGGGTCGTACGAGCAGTACTTC

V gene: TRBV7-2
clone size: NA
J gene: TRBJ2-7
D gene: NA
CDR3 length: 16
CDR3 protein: CASSSPRRGTTYEQYF
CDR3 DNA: TGTGCCAGCAGTTCCCCCCGGAGGGGAACCACCTACGAGCAGTACTTC

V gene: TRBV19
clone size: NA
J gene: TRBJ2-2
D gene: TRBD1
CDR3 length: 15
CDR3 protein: CATHPGTGNTGELFF
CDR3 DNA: TGTGCCACCCATCCCGGGACAGGGAACACCGGGGAGCTGTTTTTT

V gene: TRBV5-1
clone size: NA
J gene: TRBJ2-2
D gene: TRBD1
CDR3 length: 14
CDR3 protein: CASSPDRVDGELFF
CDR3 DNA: TGCGCCAGCAGCCCGGACAGGGTCGATGGGGAGCTGTTTTTT

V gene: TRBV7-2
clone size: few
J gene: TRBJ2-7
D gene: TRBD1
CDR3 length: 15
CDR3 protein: CASSLSIKQGAFQYF
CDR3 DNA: TGTGCCAGCAGCCTCAGCATAAAACAGGGGGCCTTCCAGTACTTC

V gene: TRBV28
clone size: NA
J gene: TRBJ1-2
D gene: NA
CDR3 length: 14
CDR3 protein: CASSLKGSNYGYTF
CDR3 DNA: TGTGCCAGCAGTTTAAAGGGGTCTAACTATGGCTACACCTTC

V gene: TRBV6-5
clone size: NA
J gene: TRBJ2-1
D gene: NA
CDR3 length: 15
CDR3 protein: CASSYRGASYNEQFF
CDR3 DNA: TGTGCCAGCAGTTACCGGGGAGCCTCCTACAATGAGCAGTTCTTC

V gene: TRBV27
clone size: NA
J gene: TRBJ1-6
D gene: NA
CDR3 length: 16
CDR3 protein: CASSRLEGSFNSPLHF
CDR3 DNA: TGTGCCAGCAGCCGACTGGAGGGCTCCTTTAATTCACCCCTCCACTTT

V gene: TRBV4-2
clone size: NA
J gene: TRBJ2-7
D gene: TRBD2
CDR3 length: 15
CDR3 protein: CASSQDTAGRYEQYF
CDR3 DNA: TGTGCCAGCAGCCAAGATACAGCGGGACGCTACGAGCAGTACTTC

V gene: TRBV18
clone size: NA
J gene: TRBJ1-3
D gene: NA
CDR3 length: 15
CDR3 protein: CASSPSTATRNTIYF
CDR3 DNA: TGTGCCAGCTCACCTTCGACAGCGACCCGAAACACCATATATTTT

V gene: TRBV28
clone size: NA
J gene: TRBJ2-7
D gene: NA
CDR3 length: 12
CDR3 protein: CASSLGNYEQYF
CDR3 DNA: TGTGCCAGCAGTTTAGGCAACTACGAGCAGTACTTC

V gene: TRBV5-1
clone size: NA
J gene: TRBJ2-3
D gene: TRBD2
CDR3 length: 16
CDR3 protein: CASSLEPAGDTDTQYF
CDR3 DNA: TGCGCCAGCAGCTTGGAACCAGCGGGGGACACAGATACGCAGTATTTT

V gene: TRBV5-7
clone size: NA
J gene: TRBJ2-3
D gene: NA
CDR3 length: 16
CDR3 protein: CASGLAAGLSTDTQYF
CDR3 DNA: TGTGCCAGCGGCTTGGCGGCAGGGCTTAGCACAGATACGCAGTATTTT

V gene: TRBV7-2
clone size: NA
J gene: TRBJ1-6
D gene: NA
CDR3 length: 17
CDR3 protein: CASSSMGGTRGNSPLHF
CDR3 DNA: TGTGCCAGCAGCTCAATGGGGGGTACGCGGGGTAATTCACCCCTCCACTTT

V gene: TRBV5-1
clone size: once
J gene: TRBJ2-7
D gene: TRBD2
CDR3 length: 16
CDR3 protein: CASSPGGVTFAGEQYF
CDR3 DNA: TGCGCCAGCAGCCCCGGGGGGGTAACTTTCGCGGGGGAGCAGTACTTC

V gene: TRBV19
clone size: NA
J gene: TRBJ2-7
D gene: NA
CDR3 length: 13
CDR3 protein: CASSSSGPYEQYF
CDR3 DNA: TGTGCCAGTAGTAGTAGCGGTCCCTACGAGCAGTACTTC

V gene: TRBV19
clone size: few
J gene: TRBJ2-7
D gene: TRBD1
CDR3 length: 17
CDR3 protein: CASAQTFRQGAFYEQYF
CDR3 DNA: TGTGCCAGTGCTCAGACATTCCGACAGGGGGCTTTCTACGAGCAGTACTTC

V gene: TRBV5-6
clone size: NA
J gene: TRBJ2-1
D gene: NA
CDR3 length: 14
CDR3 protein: CASSNRVANNEQFF
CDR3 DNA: TGTGCCAGCAGCAACAGGGTCGCGAACAATGAGCAGTTCTTC

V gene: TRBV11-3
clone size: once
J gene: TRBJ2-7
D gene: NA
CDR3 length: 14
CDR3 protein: CASSAAGSSYEQYF
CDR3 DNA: TGTGCCAGCAGCGCCGCCGGGAGCTCCTACGAGCAGTACTTC

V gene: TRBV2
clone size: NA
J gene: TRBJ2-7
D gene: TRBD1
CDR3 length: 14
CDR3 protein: CASTPGQGPTEQYF
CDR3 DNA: TGTGCCAGCACTCCGGGACAGGGGCCGACCGAGCAGTACTTC

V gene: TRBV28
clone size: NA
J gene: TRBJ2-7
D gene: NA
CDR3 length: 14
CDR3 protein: CASSHPDLSYEQYF
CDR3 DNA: TGTGCCAGCAGCCACCCCGACTTATCCTACGAGCAGTACTTC

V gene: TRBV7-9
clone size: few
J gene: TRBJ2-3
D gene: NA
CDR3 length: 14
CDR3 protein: CASSSAGTTDTQYF
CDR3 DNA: TGTGCCAGCAGCTCAGCCGGGACAACAGATACGCAGTATTTT

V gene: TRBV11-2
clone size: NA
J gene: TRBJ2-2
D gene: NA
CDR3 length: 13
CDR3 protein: CASSSTATGELFF
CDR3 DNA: TGTGCCAGCAGCTCCACAGCTACCGGGGAGCTGTTTTTT

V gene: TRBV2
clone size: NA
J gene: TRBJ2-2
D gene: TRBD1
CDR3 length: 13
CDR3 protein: CASSRGRTGELFF
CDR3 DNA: TGTGCCAGCAGCAGGGGGCGAACCGGGGAGCTGTTTTTT